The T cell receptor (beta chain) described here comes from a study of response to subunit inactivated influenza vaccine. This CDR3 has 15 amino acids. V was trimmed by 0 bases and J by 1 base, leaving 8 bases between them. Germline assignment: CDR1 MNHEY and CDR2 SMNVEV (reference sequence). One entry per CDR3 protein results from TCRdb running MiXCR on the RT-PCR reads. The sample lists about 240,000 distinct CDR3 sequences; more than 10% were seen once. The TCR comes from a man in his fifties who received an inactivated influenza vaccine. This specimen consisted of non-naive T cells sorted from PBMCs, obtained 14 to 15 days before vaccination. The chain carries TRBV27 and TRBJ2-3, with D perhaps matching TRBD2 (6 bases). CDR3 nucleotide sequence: TGTGCCAGCAGTTTATCGGGGGGTGGCACAGATACGCAGTATTTT. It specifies CASSLSGGGTDTQYF.